The entry below gives a single T cell receptor beta chain sequence along with its context. Other DNA sequences in the sample encode the same CDR3. The age range of participants was about 18 to 100 years, with residence in some 25 US areas. Recovered status in Cohort 3 required two negative PCRs, clearance, or symptom resolution. The sample is drawn from a study of blood T cell repertoires in COVID-19. Study details: Sources were T cells, B-cell-depleted T cells, or PBMCs; the material itself was cDNA or gDNA.

Germline values: CDR1 SGHRS, CDR2 YFSETQ. The CDR3 length is 14 residues. The trim removed 2 bases at V and 2 bases at J, leaving 1 base unmatched. Authors' processing steps: Researchers report that nucleated cell counts were estimated from reference gene primer amplification. Here immunoSEQ multiplex PCR was the method, and the copy in TCRdb shows in-frame clones only, minus some. Clone size and the V and J calls come from that table; the DNA yielded D and trimming. The sample has approximately 200,000 clones; more than 70% are singletons. This TCR came from a woman in her twenties or thirties who had recovered from COVID-19. V is TRBV5-1 and J is TRBJ2-7, with TRBD1 identical over 10 bases. Material: PBMCs or T cells enriched from blood (not recorded which). CDR3 sequence: CASSLGQGAYEQYF. CDR3 nucleotide sequence: TGCGCCAGCAGCTTAGGACAGGGGGCCTACGAGCAGTACTTC.